The clone carrying this T cell receptor beta chain was recorded many times. Time point in this sample: patch test 3, about 24 weeks after DPC sensitization. Treatment noted: therapeutic diphenylcyclopropenone sensitization with weekly scalp DPC. Researchers extracted total RNA from unfractionated whole blood. MiXCR, applied by TCRdb to the RACE reads, yields one record per CDR3 protein. This sample has 27,000 or so distinct CDR3 sequences, with over 4.5% found just once. This sample is part of a study of human T cells and chemical hapten exposure. Here the sequenced sample was whole blood, taken in connection with sensitization to the hapten diphenylcyclopropenone (DPC). The receptor was derived from a man aged 25-45 years with alopecia areata. Some clones in this sample may be carry-over from other donors' samples.

CDR3 DNA: TGTGCCAGCAGCTTAGGGGACGTCAATGAGCAGTTCTTC. Protein product: CASSLGDVNEQFF. This chain joins TRBV13 and TRBJ2-1, with D hard to call. Germline V gene data show CDR1 as PRHDT and CDR2 as FYEKMQ (reference sequence). Trimming cost V 0 bases and J 6 bases, with 6 bases left between them. The CDR3 runs to 13 residues.